The rows below give T cell receptor beta chains drawn from one sample of a study of shared clonotypes between healthy human individuals. Measured with immunoSEQ multiplex PCR; TCRdb has only the in-frame clones, and not every one. Of nearly 2 million clones detected, 85% to 95% appear once; the ten largest clones hold more than 0.95%. Sequencing used naive CD8+ T cells sorted from blood. The receptors shown here come from a man younger than 35 in good health. Both conserved end residues are part of each CDR3. D genes are given only for firm matches.

v_gene	d_gene	j_gene	CDR3nt	CDR3aa
TRBV4-3	.	TRBJ2-3	TGCGCCAGCGCCGCGACGCGGGCTAGCACAGATACGCAGTATTTT	CASAATRASTDTQYF
TRBV13	TRBD1	TRBJ2-5	TGTGCCAGCAAAGGACAGGCCCAAGAGACCCAGTACTTC	CASKGQAQETQYF
TRBV2	TRBD1	TRBJ2-7	TGTGCCAGCAGTCTTTCTTCAGGGGGAACCTCCTACGAGCAGTACTTC	CASSLSSGGTSYEQYF
TRBV4-3	.	TRBJ2-3	TGCGCCAGCAGCCCAAGCAGCACAGATACGCAGTATTTT	CASSPSSTDTQYF
TRBV15	TRBD1	TRBJ1-4	TGTGCCACCATCGACAGGGGAACTAATGAAAAACTGTTTTTT	CATIDRGTNEKLFF
TRBV6-6	TRBD2	TRBJ2-7	TGTGCCAGCAGTTACGGGACTAGCGGGAGCCCCGAGCAGTACTTC	CASSYGTSGSPEQYF
TRBV19	.	TRBJ2-7	TGTGCCAGTAGTATAAGGGGTAGATACGAGCAGTACTTC	CASSIRGRYEQYF
TRBV5-1	TRBD1	TRBJ1-2	TGCGCCAGCGGACCGACAGGGACGTATGGCTACACCTTC	CASGPTGTYGYTF
TRBV29-1	TRBD1	TRBJ1-1	TGCAGCGTTGAAGCTCTCGGGACAGGGGGGAACACTGAAGCTTTCTTT	CSVEALGTGGNTEAFF
TRBV27	.	TRBJ2-3	TGTGCCAGCAGTTTTTGGGGGGGCACAGATACGCAGTATTTT	CASSFWGGTDTQYF
TRBV7-8	.	TRBJ2-7	TGTGCCAGCAGCCCGGGGGACAGTTCCTACGAGCAGTACTTC	CASSPGDSSYEQYF
TRBV10-3	TRBD1	TRBJ1-3	TGTGCCATTACAGGGGGCTTCGGAAACACCATATATTTT	CAITGGFGNTIYF
TRBV13	.	TRBJ1-1	TGTGCCAGCAGCCCCCTGGGCCAGGAGCAAGCTTTCTTT	CASSPLGQEQAFF
TRBV29-1	.	TRBJ1-1	TGCAGCGTTGATGCAGGGAACACTGAAGCTTTCTTT	CSVDAGNTEAFF
TRBV10-3	TRBD2	TRBJ2-2	TGTGCCATCAGTGACCCAGCGGGAGGGCCGAGTACCGGGGAGCTGTTTTTT	CAISDPAGGPSTGELFF
TRBV21-1	.	TRBJ2-7	TGTGCCAGCAGCAAGAGTCCCCAGGGGGCGCCCGAGCAGTACTTC	CASSKSPQGAPEQYF
TRBV10-3	.	TRBJ1-4	TGTGCCATCAGTGATTCGGACGGAAGGGATGAAAAACTGTTTTTT	CAISDSDGRDEKLFF
TRBV10-2	.	TRBJ2-7	TGCGCCAGCAGCCTGCCGGCGGGCTACGAGCAGTACTTC	CASSLPAGYEQYF